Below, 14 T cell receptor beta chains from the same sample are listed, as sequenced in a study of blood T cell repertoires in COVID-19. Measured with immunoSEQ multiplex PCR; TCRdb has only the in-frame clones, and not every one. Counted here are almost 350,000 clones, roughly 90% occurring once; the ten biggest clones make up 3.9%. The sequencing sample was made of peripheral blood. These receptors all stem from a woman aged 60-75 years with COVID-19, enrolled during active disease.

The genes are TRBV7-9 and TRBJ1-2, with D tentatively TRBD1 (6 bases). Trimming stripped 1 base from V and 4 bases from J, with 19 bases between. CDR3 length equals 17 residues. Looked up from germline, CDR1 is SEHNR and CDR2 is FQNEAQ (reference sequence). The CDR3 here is CASSLDWARGGSYGYTF. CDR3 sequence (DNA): TGTGCCAGCAGCTTAGATTGGGCCAGGGGCGGGAGCTATGGCTACACCTTC. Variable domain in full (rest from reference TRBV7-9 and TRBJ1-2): DTGVSQNPRHKITKRGQNVTFRCDPISEHNRLYWYRQTLGQGPEFLTYFQNEAQLEKSRLLSDRFSAERPKGSFSTLEIQRTEQGDSAMYLCASSLDWARGGSYGYTFGSGTRLTVV.

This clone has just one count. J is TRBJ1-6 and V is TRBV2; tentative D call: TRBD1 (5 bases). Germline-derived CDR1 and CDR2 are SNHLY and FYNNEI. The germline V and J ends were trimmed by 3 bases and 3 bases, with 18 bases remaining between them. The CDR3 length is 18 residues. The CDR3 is CASSDPEGRELYNSPLHF. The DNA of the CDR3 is TGTGCCAGCAGTGACCCCGAGGGGAGGGAGCTCTATAATTCACCCCTCCACTTT. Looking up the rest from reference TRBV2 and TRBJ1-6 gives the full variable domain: EPEVTQTPSHQVTQMGQEVILRCVPISNHLYFYWYRQILGQKVEFLVSFYNNEISEKSEIFDDQFSVERPDGSNFTLKIRSTKLEDSAMYFCASSDPEGRELYNSPLHFGNGTRLTVT.

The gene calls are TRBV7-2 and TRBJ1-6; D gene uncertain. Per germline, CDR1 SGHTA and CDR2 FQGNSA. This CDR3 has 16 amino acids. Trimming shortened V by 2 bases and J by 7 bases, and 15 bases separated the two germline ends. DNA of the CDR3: TGTGCCAGCAGCTTATCATTCACGCGGCCAAATTCACCCCTCCACTTT. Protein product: CASSLSFTRPNSPLHF.

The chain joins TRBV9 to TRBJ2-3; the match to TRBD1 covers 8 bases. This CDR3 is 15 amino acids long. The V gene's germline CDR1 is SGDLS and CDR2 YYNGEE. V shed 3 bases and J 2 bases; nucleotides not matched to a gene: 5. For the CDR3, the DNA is TGTGCCAGCAGCGGGACAGGGAGTTACACAGATACGCAGTATTTT. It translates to CASSGTGSYTDTQYF.

CDR3 bases: TGTGCCAGCAGCGCTACAGGGGGTAGGACTAATGAAAAACTGTTTTTT. Translated: CASSATGGRTNEKLFF. This chain links TRBV11-2 with TRBJ1-4; 8 bases align to TRBD1. Trimming cost V 5 bases and J 2 bases; bases outside gene matches: 7. CDR1 is SGHAT and CDR2 is FQNNGV in the germline V gene. The CDR3 loop spans 16 amino acids.

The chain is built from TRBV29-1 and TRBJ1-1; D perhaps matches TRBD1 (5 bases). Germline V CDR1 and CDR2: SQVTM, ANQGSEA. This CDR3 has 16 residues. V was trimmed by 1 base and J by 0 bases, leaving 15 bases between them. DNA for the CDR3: TGCAGCGTTGAAGCGCCCCGCCGACAGATGAACACTGAAGCTTTCTTT. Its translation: CSVEAPRRQMNTEAFF.

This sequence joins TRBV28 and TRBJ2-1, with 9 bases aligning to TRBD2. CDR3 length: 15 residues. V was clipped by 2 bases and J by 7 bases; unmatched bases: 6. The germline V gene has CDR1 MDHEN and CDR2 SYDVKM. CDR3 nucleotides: TGTGCCAGCAGTTTACAGGCTAGCGGGGTAAATGAGCAGTTCTTC. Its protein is CASSLQASGVNEQFF. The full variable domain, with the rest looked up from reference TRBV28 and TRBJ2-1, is DVKVTQSSRYLVKRTGEKVFLECVQDMDHENMFWYRQDPGLGLRLIYFSYDVKMKEKGDIPEGYSVSREKKERFSLILESASTNQTSMYLCASSLQASGVNEQFFGPGTRLTVL.

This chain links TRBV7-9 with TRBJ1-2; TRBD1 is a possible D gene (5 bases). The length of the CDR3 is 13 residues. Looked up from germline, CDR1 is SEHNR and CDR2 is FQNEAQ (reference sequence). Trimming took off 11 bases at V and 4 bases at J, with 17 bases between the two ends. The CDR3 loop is CAAREGDSYGYTF. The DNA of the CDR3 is TGTGCCGCCCGCGAAGGAGACAGCTATGGCTACACCTTC.

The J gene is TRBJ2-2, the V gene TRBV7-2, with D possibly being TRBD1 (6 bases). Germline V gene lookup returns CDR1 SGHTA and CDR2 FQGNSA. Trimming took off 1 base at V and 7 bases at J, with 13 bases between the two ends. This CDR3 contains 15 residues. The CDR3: CASSLEGQGGGELFF. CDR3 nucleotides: TGTGCCAGCAGCTTAGAGGGACAAGGGGGCGGGGAGCTGTTTTTT.

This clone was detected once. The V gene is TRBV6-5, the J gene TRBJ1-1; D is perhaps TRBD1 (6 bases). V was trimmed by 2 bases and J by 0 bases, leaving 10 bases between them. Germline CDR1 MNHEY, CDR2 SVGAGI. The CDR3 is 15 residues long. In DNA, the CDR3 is TGTGCCAGCAGTTACACAGGGAAAGTGAACACTGAAGCTTTCTTT. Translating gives CASSYTGKVNTEAFF.

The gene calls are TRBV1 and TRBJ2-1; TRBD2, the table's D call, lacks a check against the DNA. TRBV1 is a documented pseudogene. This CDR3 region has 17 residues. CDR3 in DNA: TGCACCAGCAGCCCCCAGGCACGGGAGCAAATTAGGGATGAGCAGTTCTTC. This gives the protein CTSSPQAREQIRDEQFF.

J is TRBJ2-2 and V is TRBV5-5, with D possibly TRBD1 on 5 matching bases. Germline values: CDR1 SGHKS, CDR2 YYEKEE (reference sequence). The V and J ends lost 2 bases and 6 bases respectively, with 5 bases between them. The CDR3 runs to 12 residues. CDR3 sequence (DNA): TGTGCCAGCAGCTTAGGGGCCGGGGAGCTGTTTTTT. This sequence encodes CASSLGAGELFF.

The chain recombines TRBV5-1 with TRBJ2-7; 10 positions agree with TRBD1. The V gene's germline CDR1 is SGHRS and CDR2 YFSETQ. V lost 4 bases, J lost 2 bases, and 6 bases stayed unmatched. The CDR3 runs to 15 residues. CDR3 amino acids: CASSRGQGSTYEQYF. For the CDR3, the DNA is TGCGCCAGCAGCCGGGGACAGGGGAGTACCTACGAGCAGTACTTC.

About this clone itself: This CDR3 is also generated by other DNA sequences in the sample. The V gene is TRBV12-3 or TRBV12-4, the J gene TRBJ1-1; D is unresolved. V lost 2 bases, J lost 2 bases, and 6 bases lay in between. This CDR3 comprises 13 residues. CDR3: CASSLSRNTEAFF. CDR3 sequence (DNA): TGTGCCAGCAGTTTATCCCGTAACACTGAAGCTTTCTTT.